A single T cell receptor (beta chain) is shown here with its context. Libraries were prepared by immunoSEQ multiplex PCR; TCRdb keeps only in-frame clonotypes and omits some of them. The sample lists 230,000 or so clones, 80% to 90% occurring once. The data belong to a study of blood T cell repertoires in COVID-19. The V and J ends lost 0 bases and 7 bases respectively, with 12 bases between them. The germline V gene has CDR1 LGHNA and CDR2 YSLEER. This CDR3 has 14 residues. Sequencing input: PBMCs or T cells enriched from blood (not recorded which). The receptor was isolated from a woman aged 40 to 50 with acute COVID-19. The chain links TRBV4-3 to TRBJ1-2, with D possibly being TRBD1 (6 bases). The CDR3 nucleotides read TGCGCCAGCAGCCAAGATCGAGGGGGGGTTGGCTACACCTTC. Its translation is CASSQDRGGVGYTF.